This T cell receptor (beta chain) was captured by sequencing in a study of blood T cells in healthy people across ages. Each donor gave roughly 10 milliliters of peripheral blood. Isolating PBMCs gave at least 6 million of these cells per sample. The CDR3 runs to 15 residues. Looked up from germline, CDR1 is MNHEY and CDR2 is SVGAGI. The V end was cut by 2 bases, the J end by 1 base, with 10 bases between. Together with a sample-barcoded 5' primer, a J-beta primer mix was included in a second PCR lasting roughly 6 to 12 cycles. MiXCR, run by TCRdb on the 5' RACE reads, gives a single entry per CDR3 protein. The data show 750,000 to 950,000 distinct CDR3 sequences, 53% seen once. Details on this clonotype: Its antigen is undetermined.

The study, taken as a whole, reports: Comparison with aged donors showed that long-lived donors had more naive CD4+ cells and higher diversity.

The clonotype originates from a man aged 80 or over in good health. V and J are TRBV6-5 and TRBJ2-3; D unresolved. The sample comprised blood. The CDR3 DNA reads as TGTGCCAGCAGTTACGGACGTCTAGGCACAGATACGCAGTATTTT. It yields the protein CASSYGRLGTDTQYF.